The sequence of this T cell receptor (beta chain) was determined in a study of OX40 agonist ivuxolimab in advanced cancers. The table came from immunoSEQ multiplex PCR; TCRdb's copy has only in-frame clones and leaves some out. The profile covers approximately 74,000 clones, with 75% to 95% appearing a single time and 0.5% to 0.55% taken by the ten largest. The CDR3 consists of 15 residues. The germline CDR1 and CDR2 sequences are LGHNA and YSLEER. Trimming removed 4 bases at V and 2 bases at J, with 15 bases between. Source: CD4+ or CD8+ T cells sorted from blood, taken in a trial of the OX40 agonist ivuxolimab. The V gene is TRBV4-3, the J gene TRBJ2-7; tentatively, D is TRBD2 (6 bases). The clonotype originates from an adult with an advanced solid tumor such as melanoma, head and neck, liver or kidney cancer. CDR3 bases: TGCGCCAGCAGCCGAACGCGGGACGGAGCCTACGAGCAGTACTTC. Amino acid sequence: CASSRTRDGAYEQYF.